This T cell receptor beta chain was recorded in a study of response to subunit inactivated influenza vaccine. Study-level findings and limits: Authors suggested few new T cells are recruited by each seasonal influenza vaccination.

Points on this clonotype: Its matching antigen is unknown.

Using its own MiXCR run on the RT-PCR reads, TCRdb lists one record per CDR3 protein. The sample contains 530,000 or so distinct CDR3 sequences, about 25% of which appear only once. Germline V gene sequence: CDR1 GTSNPN, CDR2 SVGIG (reference sequence). Germline trimming cut 3 bases from V and 1 base from J; bases unmatched to any gene: 13. The length of the CDR3 is 17 residues. The sequence was collected from a man aged 50 to 59 who received an inactivated influenza vaccine. The material was CD4+ T cells sorted from PBMCs, obtained 5 days after vaccination. The V and J genes are TRBV30 and TRBJ2-5, with 8 bases identical to TRBD1. CDR3 region: CAWSYGFSGQVQETQYF. The CDR3 DNA is TGTGCCTGGAGCTACGGATTTTCGGGACAGGTCCAAGAGACCCAGTACTTC.